The T cell receptor (beta chain) described here comes from a study of blood T cell repertoires in COVID-19 (dated by TCRdb to the early 2020s). Broadly, across the study: Collaborator samples came from the United States, Italy and Spain and covered acute and convalescent phases of COVID-19. The prospective study material was composed of cDNA or gDNA derived from T cells, B-cell-depleted T cells, or PBMCs. Subjects who had been exposed to COVID-19, were actively infected with it, or had recovered from it provided the deeply sampled blood TCRbeta repertoires that made up the dataset. The repertoires were released in a freely available public database intended as a resource for research on the immune response to SARS-CoV-2. Samples were obtained from the ongoing ImmuneRACE study (first 160 participants) and from some 1,300 subjects provided by 6 global collaborators. Nearly every sample came with metadata listing a de-identified subject ID, COVID-19 status, age in years and sex. Where HLA class I and class II types were available, the types were taken from metadata supplied by the sample provider, not from assay-based typing. Paper-wide results and their limitations: The quantity of clinical and demographic metadata differed by source and by participant and was supplied without curation.

Trimming at the junction amounts to 0 bases on V and 4 bases on J, and the germline ends lie 9 bases apart. From the cysteine up to the phenylalanine, the CDR3 has a length of 14 residues. The entry retains the CDR3 DNA only, 42 bases that are in frame from base 1. CDR1 and CDR2 (SGHVS, FQNEAQ) derive from the germline V gene. The immunoSEQ Assay, a bias-controlled multiplex PCR, was used to amplify TCRbeta CDR3 regions from genomic DNA. The paper's processing steps were these. The number of nucleated cells in each sample was estimated from the amplification of reference gene primers within the assay. To quantify the absolute abundance of each unique TCRbeta CDR3 rearrangement, sequence reads were collapsed and filtered. For each sample, productive Simpson clonality was calculated as the square root of Simpson's diversity index across productive rearrangements. TCRdb obtained this table from immuneACCESS and retained in-frame rearrangements with V and J assigned. These tables miss some clones; where compared with another copy, unresolved V genes account for less than half of the shortfall, and the remainder is unexplained. V and J calls and clone size are those listed in that table; D and trimming were worked out from the DNA. Here the sample has 90,000 to 130,000 clones; around 76% occur a single time. Clones ranked in the top ten supply 3.8% of the sample.

The collaborating institutions used their own protocols to collect whole blood in K2EDTA tubes. Collaborator samples were shipped for TCRbeta analysis as frozen whole blood, isolated PBMCs, or DNA extracted from either sample type. Remarks on this clone: There is no known antigen for this receptor. Nothing much larger sits one base from this clone, and base qualities are not available.

Sequencing was done on a sample of peripheral blood. The sequence is built from TRBV7-8 and TRBJ1-2; the D gene assignment is ambiguous. This receptor was obtained from a woman of 80 years or more with acute or convalescent COVID-19. The CDR3 region reads CASSLAGSLYGYTF. The DNA sequence reads TGTGCCAGCAGCTTAGCCGGGAGTCTCTATGGCTACACCTTC.